The 19 T cell receptor beta chains reported below all come from one sample, sequenced in a study of T cell responses to AZD1222 COVID-19 vaccine. The repertoire was sequenced with immunoSEQ multiplex PCR; TCRdb's copy has only in-frame clones and lacks some. In the table there are 120,000 or so clones, around 92% of which are singletons. Material: peripheral blood, obtained 28 days after the second AZD1222 dose. These receptors were taken from an adult who received the AZD1222 COVID-19 vaccine.

This clone has a single count. The rearrangement joins TRBV29-1 to TRBJ1-1; TRBD1 agrees at 7 bases. The length of the CDR3 is 15 residues. After removal of 4 bases from V and 1 base from J, the junction contained 9 bases not matched to a gene. The germline CDR1 and CDR2 sequences are SQVTM and ANQGSEA. The CDR3 reads CSVGPGQSRNTEAFF. The DNA of the CDR3 is TGCAGCGTTGGTCCGGGACAGAGTAGGAACACTGAAGCTTTCTTT.

The chain joins TRBV5-4 to TRBJ1-4, with 7 bases identical to TRBD1. The V gene's germline CDR1 is SGHNT and CDR2 YYREEE (reference sequence). The CDR3 extends over 15 amino acids. V shed 2 bases and J 4 bases; nucleotides not matched to a gene: 5. The CDR3 DNA follows: TGTGCCAGCAGCTTAACAGGGGCGGGTAATGAAAAACTGTTTTTT. Translation gives CASSLTGAGNEKLFF.

This sequence joins TRBV7-6 and TRBJ2-2; 10 nucleotides match TRBD2. V trimming: 5 bases; J trimming: 5 bases; junction bases outside the gene matches: 5. CDR3 size: 15 residues. Germline lookup yields CDR1 SGHVS and CDR2 FNYEAQ. The CDR3 coding sequence is TGTGCCAGCAGCCCACTAGCGGGAAGGACCGGGGAGCTGTTTTTT. It codes for CASSPLAGRTGELFF.

The chain links TRBV5-1 to TRBJ1-5; D unclear. The CDR3 extends over 16 amino acids. Trimming took 2 bases from V and 0 from J, leaving 12 bases between them. CDR1 SGHRS and CDR2 YFSETQ come from the germline V gene. CDR3 in DNA: TGCGCCAGCAGCTTAGAGGGAGGGAATAGCAATCAGCCCCAGCATTTT. Translation gives CASSLEGGNSNQPQHF.

The CDR3 DNA is TGTGCCAGCAGCTTAGCTTTTGGGACTAGTCATTCCCGCACAGATACGCAGTATTTT. This codes for CASSLAFGTSHSRTDTQYF. The chain is built from TRBV7-9 and TRBJ2-3; 8 bases line up with TRBD2. The CDR3 totals 19 residues. Germline V lookup: CDR1 SEHNR, CDR2 FQNEAQ (reference sequence). The V and J ends lost 0 bases and 1 base, in that order; junction bases with no gene match: 12.

Only one count was recorded for this clone. The chain links TRBV11-3 to TRBJ2-5; D gene unclear. This CDR3 has 13 residues. CDR1 SGHNT and CDR2 YENEEA come from the germline V gene. Trimming left V 5 bases short and J 1 base short, with 8 bases between. In DNA form, the CDR3 reads TGTGCCAGCAGCAAACACTTCCAAGAGACCCAGTACTTC. Encoded protein: CASSKHFQETQYF.

V gene TRBV7-8 combines with J gene TRBJ1-2, with D uncertain. V shed 5 bases and J shed 6 bases, with 19 bases lying between them. Germline CDR1 reads SGHVS; CDR2 reads FQNEAQ. The CDR3 totals 15 residues. In nucleotides, the CDR3 is TGTGCCAGCAGCCCCCGGGGTCTAGAGCCGAATGGCTACACCTTC. It codes for CASSPRGLEPNGYTF. The full variable domain, completed using reference TRBV7-8 and TRBJ1-2, is GAGVSQSPRYKVAKRGQDVALRCDPISGHVSLFWYQQALGQGPEFLTYFQNEAQLDKSGLPSDRFFAERPEGSVSTLKIQRTQQEDSAVYLCASSPRGLEPNGYTFGSGTRLTVV.

The V call is TRBV2, the J call TRBJ2-6; D may be TRBD1 (6 bases). Trimming cost V 5 bases and J 1 base, with 15 bases left between them. CDR1 and CDR2 (germline): SNHLY, FYNNEI. This CDR3 spans 17 amino acids. The CDR3 loop is CASSPGSGVSGANVLTF. Written as DNA, the CDR3 is TGTGCCAGCAGTCCCGGTTCAGGGGTATCTGGGGCCAACGTCCTGACTTTC.

This chain joins TRBV11-1 and TRBJ2-5, with 7 bases lining up with TRBD2. Per the germline V gene, CDR1 is SGHAT and CDR2 is FQDESV (reference sequence). The CDR3 loop spans 14 amino acids. Trimming at V came to 3 bases and at J to 2 bases, leaving 3 bases not matched to a gene. CDR3 region: CASSFRGRQETQYF. CDR3 coding DNA: TGTGCCAGCAGCTTCCGCGGGAGACAAGAGACCCAGTACTTC.

This rearrangement joins TRBV2 to TRBJ1-5; D uncertain. This CDR3 has 15 amino acids. V was pared by 6 bases and J by 2 bases, with 14 bases between. Germline V gene lookup returns CDR1 SNHLY and CDR2 FYNNEI. Here the CDR3 DNA reads TGTGCCAGCAGGATTAACACTGGTGGCAATCAGCCCCAGCATTTT. It translates to CASRINTGGNQPQHF.

V gene TRBV1 combines with J gene TRBJ2-1; TRBD2 was called by the table and not checked on the DNA. TRBV1 is a pseudogene segment. The CDR3 spans 15 residues. The CDR3 loop reads CTSSHGGAPYNEQFF. As DNA, the CDR3 is TGCACCAGCAGCCATGGAGGGGCTCCTTACAATGAGCAGTTCTTC.

Only one count was recorded for this clone. This sample also contains other DNA sequences that code for the same CDR3. This CDR3 is CASSSPNTEAFF. As DNA, the CDR3 is TGTGCCAGCAGTTCCCCAAATACTGAAGCTTTCTTT. The V call is TRBV28, the J call TRBJ1-1; D is unclear. The CDR3 has 12 residues. Deletions cut 4 bases from V and 5 bases from J, with 8 bases between. Germline CDR1 reads MDHEN; CDR2 reads SYDVKM.

This sequence joins TRBV15 and TRBJ1-1; weak D call: TRBD1 (5 bases). Trimming removed 3 bases at V and 1 base at J, with 12 bases between. Germline V gene lookup returns CDR1 LNHNV and CDR2 YYDKDF (reference sequence). The CDR3 totals 15 residues. In nucleotides, the CDR3 is TGTGCCACCAGCAGCCGAGGGACTGGGAACACTGAAGCTTTCTTT. Its translation: CATSSRGTGNTEAFF. Filled out from reference TRBV15 and TRBJ1-1, the complete variable domain reads DAMVIQNPRYQVTQFGKPVTLSCSQTLNHNVMYWYQQKSSQAPKLLFHYYDKDFNNEADTPDNFQSRRPNTSFCFLDIRSPGLGDTAMYLCATSSRGTGNTEAFFGQGTRLTVV.

The chain uses TRBV2 and TRBJ1-1; D is unclear. The germline gives CDR1 SNHLY, CDR2 FYNNEI. There are 12 residues in the CDR3. V gave up 8 bases and J gave up 4 bases, with 11 bases separating them. CDR3 amino acids: CASQVGGTEAFF. The CDR3 DNA is TGTGCCAGCCAGGTTGGCGGCACTGAAGCTTTCTTT.

CDR3 in DNA: TGTGCCAGCAGTGCTGACAGGGGGAACACTGAAGCTTTCTTT. Its protein is CASSADRGNTEAFF. The rearrangement joins TRBV2 to TRBJ1-1; 8 bases are a match to TRBD1. The length of the CDR3 is 14 residues. From germline, CDR1 is SNHLY and CDR2 FYNNEI. The V gene end was trimmed by 4 bases and the J gene end by 1 base; junction bases not matched to a gene: 2. Complete variable domain (other parts from reference TRBV2 and TRBJ1-1): EPEVTQTPSHQVTQMGQEVILRCVPISNHLYFYWYRQILGQKVEFLVSFYNNEISEKSEIFDDQFSVERPDGSNFTLKIRSTKLEDSAMYFCASSADRGNTEAFFGQGTRLTVV.

The chain recombines TRBV20-1 with TRBJ2-5; 7 bases match TRBD2. Germline V gives CDR1 DFQATT, CDR2 SNEGSKA (reference sequence). The CDR3 covers 14 residues. J lost 2 bases, V lost 6 bases, and 9 bases had no gene match. In DNA, the CDR3 is TGCAGTGCCAGTAACCGGGGGGATCAAGAGACCCAGTACTTC. It yields the protein CSASNRGDQETQYF.

The chain joins TRBV2 to TRBJ1-1; 7 bases are a match to TRBD1. CDR3 length: 14 amino acids. With 6 bases clipped from V and 7 bases from J, the junction kept 11 bases outside the gene matches. Germline CDR1 SNHLY, CDR2 FYNNEI. The chain's CDR3 is CASSKDRAVGEAFF. As DNA, the CDR3 is TGTGCCAGCAGCAAAGACAGGGCGGTTGGTGAAGCTTTCTTT. Full variable domain (rest looked up from reference TRBV2 and TRBJ1-1): EPEVTQTPSHQVTQMGQEVILRCVPISNHLYFYWYRQILGQKVEFLVSFYNNEISEKSEIFDDQFSVERPDGSNFTLKIRSTKLEDSAMYFCASSKDRAVGEAFFGQGTRLTVV.

In its sample, this clone was seen once. The rearrangement joins TRBV2 to TRBJ1-1; D gene unclear. The germline V gene encodes CDR1 SNHLY and CDR2 FYNNEI. This CDR3 contains 13 residues. V was clipped by 10 bases and J by 1 base, with 13 bases between them. The CDR3 spells CATQKEKNTEAFF. The CDR3 bases are TGTGCCACACAAAAAGAAAAGAACACTGAAGCTTTCTTT.

The chain combines TRBV7-9 with TRBJ1-6; 7 positions agree with TRBD1. The CDR3 sequence is 16 residues long. V gave up 5 bases and J gave up 9 bases; unmatched junction bases: 13. Germline CDR1 reads SEHNR; CDR2 reads FQNEAQ (reference sequence). CDR3 nucleotides: TGTGCCAGCAGCCCCACAGGGGCCGCGGGGATTTCACCCCTCCACTTT. It codes for CASSPTGAAGISPLHF.